The 27 T cell receptor beta chains below all came from one sample that was sequenced in a study of shared clonotypes between healthy human individuals. Sequenced by immunoSEQ multiplex PCR; TCRdb stores in-frame clones only, minus some. The sample includes about 2.4 million clones, approximately 92% of them seen just once. The sample was naive CD4+ T cells sorted from blood. Subset specified: CD45RA+ positively selected. These receptors were collected from a man between 18 and 35 years old in good health.

This rearrangement joins TRBV7-3 to TRBJ1-3; no definite D call. V gave up 2 bases and J gave up 1 base, with 21 bases separating them. The germline V gene has CDR1 SGHTA and CDR2 FQGTGA. CDR3 size: 19 residues. CDR3 loop: CASSLWLGPAFLSGNTIYF. The CDR3 coding sequence is TGTGCCAGCAGCTTATGGTTAGGCCCCGCTTTCCTTTCTGGAAACACCATATATTTT.

This clone was detected once. This chain links TRBV7-3 with TRBJ2-1, with 7 nucleotides matching TRBD2. The V segment lost 2 bases and the J segment 7 bases; nucleotides outside the gene matches: 14. The CDR3 runs 17 residues. The germline V gene has CDR1 SGHTA and CDR2 FQGTGA. For the CDR3, the DNA is TGTGCCAGCAGCTTATTTGGTCGGGTAGGCGGGGGAAATGAGCAGTTCTTC. Residues: CASSLFGRVGGGNEQFF.

The chain links TRBV19 to TRBJ1-2; 7 bases are shared with TRBD1. With 5 bases clipped from V and 4 bases from J, the junction kept 7 bases outside the gene matches. This CDR3 comprises 14 residues. CDR1 and CDR2 from the germline V gene are LNHDA and SQIVND (reference sequence). The CDR3 DNA reads TGTGCCAGTAGTGCATCGACAGGGAGCTATGGCTACACCTTC. Its translation is CASSASTGSYGYTF.

In DNA, the CDR3 is TGTGCCAGCAGCTTCGGTGTTAACTATGGCTACACCTTC. This gives the protein CASSFGVNYGYTF. The rearrangement joins TRBV13 to TRBJ1-2; D is undetermined. V was clipped by 3 bases and J by 1 base, with 6 bases between them. Germline V CDR1 and CDR2: PRHDT, FYEKMQ (reference sequence). The CDR3 is 13 amino acids.

The chain joins TRBV6-5 to TRBJ1-6; D possibly corresponds to TRBD1 (6 bases). This CDR3 region has 16 residues. CDR1 and CDR2 from the germline V gene are MNHEY and SVGAGI. With 2 bases removed from V and 3 bases from J, the gap between germline ends came to 11 bases. The CDR3 protein is CASSYGQISYNSPLHF. The CDR3 nucleotides read TGTGCCAGCAGTTACGGACAGATTAGCTATAATTCACCCCTCCACTTT.

The count of this clone is one. This rearrangement joins TRBV7-9 to TRBJ2-1; 7 nucleotides agree with TRBD1. The CDR3 covers 16 residues. CDR1 SEHNR and CDR2 FQNEAQ come from the germline V gene (reference sequence). Trimming cost V 4 bases and J 6 bases; bases outside gene matches: 12. The CDR3 DNA sequence: TGTGCCAGCAGCTCTTTGACAGGGCTCCGACCCAATGAGCAGTTCTTC. Translated: CASSSLTGLRPNEQFF.

The rearrangement joins TRBV19 to TRBJ2-7; 9 nucleotides align to TRBD1. The junction had 8 bases not matched to a gene; V was cut back by 4 bases and J by 7 bases. The CDR3 length is 14 residues. CDR1 is LNHDA and CDR2 is SQIVND in the germline V gene (reference sequence). This CDR3 reads CASSKGQGIGEQYF. The CDR3 DNA follows: TGTGCCAGTAGTAAGGGACAGGGTATCGGGGAGCAGTACTTC.

This clone came up once. For the CDR3, the DNA is TGCGCCAGCAGCACGGGAGGACAGAGCACAGATACGCAGTATTTT. Its translation is CASSTGGQSTDTQYF. This chain uses TRBV5-1 with TRBJ2-3; D perhaps matches TRBD2 (7 bases). CDR1 and CDR2 (germline): SGHRS, YFSETQ. V lost 4 bases to trimming and J lost 0 bases, with 12 bases between them. The CDR3 extends over 15 amino acids.

The gene calls are TRBV29-1 and TRBJ1-4; 9 nucleotides agree with TRBD1. The V gene's germline CDR1 is SQVTM and CDR2 ANQGSEA. The ends lost 4 bases at V and 6 bases at J; junction bases unmatched: 6. The CDR3 extends over 14 amino acids. The CDR3 bases are TGCAGCGTTGGAGGGACAGGGCATTATGAAAAACTGTTTTTT. Its protein is CSVGGTGHYEKLFF.

This clone was picked up one time. The genes are TRBV6-9 and TRBJ2-7; TRBD1 agrees at 8 bases. Germline V lookup: CDR1 MNHGY, CDR2 SVAAGI. V shed 2 bases and J 7 bases; nucleotides not matched to a gene: 4. CDR3 length: 13 residues. The CDR3 reads CASSYRGTGEQYF. CDR3 in DNA: TGTGCCAGCAGTTATCGTGGGACAGGAGAGCAGTACTTC.

The chain recombines TRBV7-9 with TRBJ2-7; 7 nucleotides match TRBD2. Germline-derived CDR1 and CDR2 are SEHNR and FQNEAQ (reference sequence). The CDR3 runs 16 residues. V shed 1 base, J shed 3 bases, and the junction held 9 bases outside the gene matches. The CDR3 DNA sequence: TGTGCCAGCAGCTTAGGAGGGCTAGCGGAAGACTACGAGCAGTACTTC. Amino acids: CASSLGGLAEDYEQYF.

This clone turned up a few times. The chain employs TRBV7-3 and TRBJ1-4; no clear D gene. Germline CDR1 SGHTA, CDR2 FQGTGA. The CDR3 length is 16 residues. V gave up 2 bases and J gave up 0 bases, with 10 bases separating them. The CDR3 sequence: CASSLYARTTNEKLFF. For the CDR3, the DNA is TGTGCCAGCAGCTTATATGCTCGGACAACTAATGAAAAACTGTTTTTT.

The chain uses TRBV7-2 and TRBJ2-2; D ambiguous. CDR3 length equals 11 residues. Germline V gene data show CDR1 as SGHTA and CDR2 as FQGNSA. The ends were cut back, 5 bases at V and 9 bases at J, with 7 bases in the middle. This CDR3 reads CASSPNRELFF. The CDR3 coding sequence is TGTGCCAGCAGCCCGAACCGGGAGCTGTTTTTT. Filled out from reference TRBV7-2 and TRBJ2-2, the complete variable domain reads GAGVSQSPSNKVTEKGKDVELRCDPISGHTALYWYRQSLGQGLEFLIYFQGNSAPDKSGLPSDRFSAERTGGSVSTLTIQRTQQEDSAVYLCASSPNRELFFGEGSRLTVL.

This sequence joins TRBV19 and TRBJ2-5, with D hard to call. Looked up from germline, CDR1 is LNHDA and CDR2 is SQIVND (reference sequence). V lost 3 bases and J lost 4, with 9 bases in between. CDR3 length: 13 residues. Written as DNA, the CDR3 is TGTGCCAGTAGTATCAACTTACTAGAGACCCAGTACTTC. Translating gives CASSINLLETQYF. Together with reference TRBV19 and TRBJ2-5, the CDR3 gives the full variable domain: DGGITQSPKYLFRKEGQNVTLSCEQNLNHDAMYWYRQDPGQGLRLIYYSQIVNDFQKGDIAEGYSVSREKKESFPLTVTSAQKNPTAFYLCASSINLLETQYFGPGTRLLVL.

CDR3 DNA: TGTGCCAGCAGTTACCGGTATTCCTACGAGCAGTACTTC. It codes for CASSYRYSYEQYF. The V and J genes are TRBV6-5 and TRBJ2-5; D is ambiguous. With the DNA end fitting TRBJ2-7 better, the J assignment may be wrong. The CDR3 runs to 13 residues. Germline CDR1 is MNHEY and CDR2 is SVGAGI.

CDR3 nucleotide sequence: TGTGCCAGCTCCGAGACGCTTGTTCAAGAGACCCAGTACTTC. Amino acid sequence: CASSETLVQETQYF. The V and J genes are TRBV18 and TRBJ2-5; D is unresolved. The ends were cut back, 6 bases at V and 2 bases at J, with 13 bases in the middle. The length of the CDR3 is 14 residues. CDR1 is KGHSH and CDR2 is LQKENI in the germline V gene.

This chain joins TRBV6-1 and TRBJ2-7, with D possibly TRBD1 on 5 matching bases. V lost 9 bases to trimming and J lost 2 bases, with 20 bases between them. The CDR3 has 15 amino acids. Germline CDR1 is MNHNS and CDR2 is SASEGT. The CDR3: CASTSLNRFPYEQYF. CDR3 in DNA: TGTGCCAGTACTTCCCTGAACAGGTTCCCCTACGAGCAGTACTTC.

This sequence joins TRBV4-2 and TRBJ1-2; D ambiguous. The germline V gene encodes CDR1 LGHNA and CDR2 YNFKEQ. The CDR3 spans 15 residues. Trimming shortened V by 1 base and J by 0 bases, and 9 bases separated the two germline ends. The DNA of the CDR3 is TGTGCCAGCAGCCAAGTGGTAGGAGCTAACTATGGCTACACCTTC. It specifies CASSQVVGANYGYTF.

The rearrangement joins TRBV15 to TRBJ2-2; D may be TRBD2 (6 bases). The V end was cut by 1 base, the J end by 0 bases, with 6 bases between. The CDR3 consists of 15 residues. Germline loops: CDR1 LNHNV, CDR2 YYDKDF (reference sequence). CDR3 nucleotides: TGTGCCACCAGCAGAGCGGGAGCGAACACCGGGGAGCTGTTTTTT. It codes for CATSRAGANTGELFF.

The rearrangement joins TRBV27 to TRBJ2-2; D not certain. Germline-derived CDR1 and CDR2 are MNHEY and SMNVEV (reference sequence). The germline V and J ends were trimmed by 8 bases and 0 bases, with 13 bases remaining between them. The CDR3 length is 15 residues. The DNA of the CDR3 is TGTGCCAGCGCGAAAGTTGCAACGAACACCGGGGAGCTGTTTTTT. Translated: CASAKVATNTGELFF.

The chain combines TRBV5-4 with TRBJ1-3, with D perhaps matching TRBD1 (5 bases). Between the trimmed V and J ends, which lost 0 bases and 0 bases, there was a span of 19 bases. There are 19 residues in the CDR3. Germline V lookup: CDR1 SGHNT, CDR2 YYREEE (reference sequence). The CDR3, as DNA: TGTGCCAGCAGCTTGGCCAAAGACAGTCCCGGGAGCTCTGGAAACACCATATATTTT. It is translated as CASSLAKDSPGSSGNTIYF. Drawing the rest from reference TRBV5-4 and TRBJ1-3, the complete variable domain is ETGVTQSPTHLIKTRGQQVTLRCSSQSGHNTVSWYQQALGQGPQFIFQYYREEENGRGNFPPRFSGLQFPNYSSELNVNALELDDSALYLCASSLAKDSPGSSGNTIYFGEGSWLTVV.

The chain is built from TRBV10-3 and TRBJ2-7; the D gene is possibly TRBD1 (6 bases). Trimming shortened V by 4 bases and J by 2 bases, and 12 bases separated the two germline ends. The CDR3 contains 14 residues. Germline V lookup: CDR1 ENHRY, CDR2 SYGVKD. CDR3 nucleotides: TGTGCCATCAGTGCACAGGGATATACCTACGAGCAGTACTTC. This encodes CAISAQGYTYEQYF.

This chain uses TRBV4-1 with TRBJ1-2, with unresolved D. Germline V lookup: CDR1 MGHRA, CDR2 YSYEKL. The CDR3 has 15 residues. Trimming removed 5 bases at V and 3 bases at J, with 16 bases between. The CDR3: CASSDRARGDYGYTF. The CDR3 DNA reads TGCGCCAGCAGCGACCGGGCTCGAGGAGACTATGGCTACACCTTC.

This chain joins TRBV19 and TRBJ2-1, with 11 bases that match TRBD2. The CDR3 is made up of 15 amino acids. Germline V gives CDR1 LNHDA, CDR2 SQIVND (reference sequence). The V and J ends lost 6 bases and 8 bases, in that order; junction bases with no gene match: 9. Here the CDR3 reads CASSEIAGGPYEQFF. The DNA of the CDR3 is TGTGCCAGTAGCGAGATAGCGGGAGGGCCATATGAGCAGTTCTTC.

The J gene is TRBJ1-6, the V gene TRBV30, with unresolved D. The CDR3 sequence is 14 residues long. V lost 3 bases and J 6 bases, leaving 12 bases between the germline ends. The germline gives CDR1 GTSNPN, CDR2 SVGIG (reference sequence). CDR3 coding DNA: TGTGCCTGGAGGGGTCAACGGAGTAATTCACCCCTCCACTTT. Protein sequence: CAWRGQRSNSPLHF.

This chain connects TRBV9 to TRBJ2-6; D not certain. CDR1 and CDR2 (germline): SGDLS, YYNGEE. The V end lost 1 base, the J end lost 0 bases, and 5 bases lay between the germline ends. The CDR3 consists of 15 residues. The CDR3 nucleotides read TGTGCCAGCAGCGTACGGATCTCTGGGGCCAACGTCCTGACTTTC. It translates to CASSVRISGANVLTF. The full variable domain, with the rest looked up from reference TRBV9 and TRBJ2-6, is DSGVTQTPKHLITATGQRVTLRCSPRSGDLSVYWYQQSLDQGLQFLIQYYNGEERAKGNILERFSAQQFPDLHSELNLSSLELGDSALYFCASSVRISGANVLTFGAGSRLTVL.

This clone was found once. This rearrangement joins TRBV5-1 to TRBJ1-4, with D perhaps TRBD1 (5 bases). The CDR3 has 15 amino acids. The germline V gene encodes CDR1 SGHRS and CDR2 YFSETQ. V was cut by 0 bases and J by 6 bases, with 12 bases left in between. CDR3 amino acids: CASSLDRRPYEKLFF. The CDR3, as DNA: TGCGCCAGCAGCTTGGACAGGCGACCCTATGAAAAACTGTTTTTT.